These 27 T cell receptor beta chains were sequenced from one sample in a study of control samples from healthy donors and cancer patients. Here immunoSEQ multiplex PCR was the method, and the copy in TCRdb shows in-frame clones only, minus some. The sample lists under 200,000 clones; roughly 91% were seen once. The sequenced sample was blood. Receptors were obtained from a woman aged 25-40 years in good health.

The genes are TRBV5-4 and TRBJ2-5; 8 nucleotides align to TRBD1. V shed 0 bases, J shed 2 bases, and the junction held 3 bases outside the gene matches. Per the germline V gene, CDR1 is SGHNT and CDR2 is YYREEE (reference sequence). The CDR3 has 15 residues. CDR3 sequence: CASSLAWDRQETQYF. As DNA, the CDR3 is TGTGCCAGCAGCTTGGCCTGGGACAGGCAAGAGACCCAGTACTTC.

CDR3 DNA: TGTGCCAGCAGCCGGGTCTCGTACGAGCAGTACTTC. Translation gives CASSRVSYEQYF. This sequence joins TRBV7-9 and TRBJ2-7; the D is unclear. From germline, CDR1 is SEHNR and CDR2 FQNEAQ (reference sequence). Trimming left V 5 bases short and J 4 bases short, with 9 bases between. The CDR3 consists of 12 residues.

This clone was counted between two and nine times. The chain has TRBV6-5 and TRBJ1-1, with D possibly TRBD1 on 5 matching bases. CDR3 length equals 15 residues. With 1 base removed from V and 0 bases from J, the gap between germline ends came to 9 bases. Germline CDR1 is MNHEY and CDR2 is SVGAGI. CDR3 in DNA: TGTGCCAGCAGTTACTATGGCAGGGTGAACACTGAAGCTTTCTTT. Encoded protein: CASSYYGRVNTEAFF.

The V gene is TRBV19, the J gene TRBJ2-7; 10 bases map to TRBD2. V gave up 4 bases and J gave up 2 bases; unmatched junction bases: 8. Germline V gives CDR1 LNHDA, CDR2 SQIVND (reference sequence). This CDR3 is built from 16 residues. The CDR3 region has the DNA TGTGCCAGTAGTAGGAACCAGCGGGGGGGAACCTACGAGCAGTACTTC. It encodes CASSRNQRGGTYEQYF. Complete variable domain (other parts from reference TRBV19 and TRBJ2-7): DGGITQSPKYLFRKEGQNVTLSCEQNLNHDAMYWYRQDPGQGLRLIYYSQIVNDFQKGDIAEGYSVSREKKESFPLTVTSAQKNPTAFYLCASSRNQRGGTYEQYFGPGTRLTVT.

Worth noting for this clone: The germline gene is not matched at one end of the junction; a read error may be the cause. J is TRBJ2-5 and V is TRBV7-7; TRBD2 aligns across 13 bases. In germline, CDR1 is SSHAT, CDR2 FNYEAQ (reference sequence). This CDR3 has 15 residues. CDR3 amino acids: CASSGLAGDQETQYF. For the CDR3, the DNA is TGTGCTAGCAGCGGACTAGCGGGGGACCAAGAGACCCAGTACTTC.

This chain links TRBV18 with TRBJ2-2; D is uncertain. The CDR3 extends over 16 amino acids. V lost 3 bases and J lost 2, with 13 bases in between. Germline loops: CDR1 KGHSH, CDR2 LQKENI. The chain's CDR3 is CASSPLPVINTGELFF. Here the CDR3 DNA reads TGTGCCAGCTCACCGTTGCCAGTTATAAACACCGGGGAGCTGTTTTTT.

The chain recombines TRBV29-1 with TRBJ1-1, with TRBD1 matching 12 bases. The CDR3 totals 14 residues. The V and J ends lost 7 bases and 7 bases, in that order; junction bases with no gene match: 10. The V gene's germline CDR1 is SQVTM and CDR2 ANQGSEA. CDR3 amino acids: CSGIRDRGRGEAFF. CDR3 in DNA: TGCAGCGGGATCCGGGACAGGGGGCGCGGTGAAGCTTTCTTT.

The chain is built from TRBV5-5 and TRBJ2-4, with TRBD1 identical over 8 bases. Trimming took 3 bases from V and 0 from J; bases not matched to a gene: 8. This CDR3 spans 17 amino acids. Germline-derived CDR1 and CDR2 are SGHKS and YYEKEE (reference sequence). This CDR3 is CASSSPQGELAKNIQYF. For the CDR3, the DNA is TGTGCCAGCAGCTCACCACAGGGGGAACTAGCCAAAAACATTCAGTACTTC.

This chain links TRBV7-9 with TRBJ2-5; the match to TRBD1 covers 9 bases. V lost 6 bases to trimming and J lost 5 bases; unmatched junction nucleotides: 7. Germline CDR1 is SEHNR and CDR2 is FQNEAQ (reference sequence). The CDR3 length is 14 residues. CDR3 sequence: CASRNRGPPETQYF. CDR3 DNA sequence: TGTGCCAGCAGGAACAGGGGGCCCCCGGAGACCCAGTACTTC.

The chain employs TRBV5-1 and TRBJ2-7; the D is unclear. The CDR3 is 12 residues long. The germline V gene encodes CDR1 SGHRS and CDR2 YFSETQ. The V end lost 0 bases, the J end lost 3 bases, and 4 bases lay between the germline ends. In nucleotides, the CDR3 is TGCGCCAGCAGCTTGGGCAACTACGAGCAGTACTTC. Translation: CASSLGNYEQYF. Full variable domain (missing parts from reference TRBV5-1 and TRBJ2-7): KAGVTQTPRYLIKTRGQQVTLSCSPISGHRSVSWYQQTPGQGLQFLFEYFSETQRNKGNFPGRFSGRQFSNSRSEMNVSTLELGDSALYLCASSLGNYEQYFGPGTRLTVT.

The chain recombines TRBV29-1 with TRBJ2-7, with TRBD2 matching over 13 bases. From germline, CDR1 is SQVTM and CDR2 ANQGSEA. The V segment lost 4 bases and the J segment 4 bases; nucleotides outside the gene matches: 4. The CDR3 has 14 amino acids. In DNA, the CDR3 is TGCAGCGTTGGGGGACTAGCGGGGAATTACGAGCAGTACTTC. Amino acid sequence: CSVGGLAGNYEQYF.

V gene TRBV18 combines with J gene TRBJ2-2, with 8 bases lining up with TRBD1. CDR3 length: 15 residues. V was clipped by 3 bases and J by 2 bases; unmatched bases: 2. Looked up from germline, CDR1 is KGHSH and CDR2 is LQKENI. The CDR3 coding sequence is TGTGCCAGCTCACCCGGGACAGGAAACACCGGGGAGCTGTTTTTT. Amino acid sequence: CASSPGTGNTGELFF.

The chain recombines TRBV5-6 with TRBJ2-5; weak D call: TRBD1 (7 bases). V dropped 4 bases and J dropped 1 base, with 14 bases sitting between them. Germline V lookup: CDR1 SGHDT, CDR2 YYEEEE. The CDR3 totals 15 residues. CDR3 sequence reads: CASSVRQGLQETQYF. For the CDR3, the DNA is TGTGCCAGCAGCGTGCGACAGGGACTCCAAGAGACCCAGTACTTC.

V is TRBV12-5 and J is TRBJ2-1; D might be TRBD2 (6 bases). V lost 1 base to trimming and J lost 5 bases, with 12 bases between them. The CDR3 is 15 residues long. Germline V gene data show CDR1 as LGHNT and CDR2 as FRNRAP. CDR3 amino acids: CASGLAQAGHNEQFF. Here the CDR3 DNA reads TGTGCTAGTGGTTTGGCGCAGGCGGGGCACAATGAGCAGTTCTTC.

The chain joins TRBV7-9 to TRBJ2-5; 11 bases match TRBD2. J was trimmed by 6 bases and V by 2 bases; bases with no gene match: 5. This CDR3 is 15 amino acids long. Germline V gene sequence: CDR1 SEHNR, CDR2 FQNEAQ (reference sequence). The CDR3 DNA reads TGTGCCAGCAGCTTAAGTAGCGGGGGGGAGAAGACCCAGTACTTC. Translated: CASSLSSGGEKTQYF.

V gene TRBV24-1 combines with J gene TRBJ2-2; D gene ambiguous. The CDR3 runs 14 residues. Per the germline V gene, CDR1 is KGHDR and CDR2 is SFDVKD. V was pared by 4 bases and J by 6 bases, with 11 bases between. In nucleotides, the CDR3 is TGTGCCACCAGTGAAATCCTAGGATCCGGGGAGCTGTTTTTT. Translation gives CATSEILGSGELFF.

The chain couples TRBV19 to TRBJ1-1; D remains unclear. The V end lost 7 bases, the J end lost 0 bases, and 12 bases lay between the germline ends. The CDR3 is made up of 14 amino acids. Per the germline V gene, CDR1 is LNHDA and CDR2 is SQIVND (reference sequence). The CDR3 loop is CASIHSSMNTEAFF. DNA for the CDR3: TGTGCCAGTATACATTCGTCCATGAACACTGAAGCTTTCTTT.

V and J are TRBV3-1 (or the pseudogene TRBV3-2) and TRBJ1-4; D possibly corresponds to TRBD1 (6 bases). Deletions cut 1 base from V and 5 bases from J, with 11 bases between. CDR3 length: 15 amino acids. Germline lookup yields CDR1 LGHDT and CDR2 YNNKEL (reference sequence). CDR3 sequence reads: CASSQGYQGNEKLFF. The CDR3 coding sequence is TGTGCCAGCAGCCAAGGCTATCAGGGGAATGAAAAACTGTTTTTT.

DNA of the CDR3: TGTGCCATCAGTGGGCCAGTATCAGATACGCAGTATTTT. Encoded protein: CAISGPVSDTQYF. The chain uses TRBV10-3 and TRBJ2-3; D unresolved. The CDR3 is 13 residues long. V gave up 4 bases and J gave up 4 bases, with 9 bases separating them. Germline V gives CDR1 ENHRY, CDR2 SYGVKD.

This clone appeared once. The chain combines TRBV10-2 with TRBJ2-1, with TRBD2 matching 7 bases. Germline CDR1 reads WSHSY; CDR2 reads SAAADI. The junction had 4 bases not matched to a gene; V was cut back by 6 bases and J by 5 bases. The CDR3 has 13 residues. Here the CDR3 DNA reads TGCGCCAGCAGCAGCGGGACCCACAATGAGCAGTTCTTC. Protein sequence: CASSSGTHNEQFF.

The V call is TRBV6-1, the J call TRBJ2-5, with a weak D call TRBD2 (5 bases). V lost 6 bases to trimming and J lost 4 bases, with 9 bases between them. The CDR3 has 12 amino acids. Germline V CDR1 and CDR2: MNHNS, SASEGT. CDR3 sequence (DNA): TGTGCCAGCAGGGGGAGTGGAGAGACCCAGTACTTC. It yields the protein CASRGSGETQYF.

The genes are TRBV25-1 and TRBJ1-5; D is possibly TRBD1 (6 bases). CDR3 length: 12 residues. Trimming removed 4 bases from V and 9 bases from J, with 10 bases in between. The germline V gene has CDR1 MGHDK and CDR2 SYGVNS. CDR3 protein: CASSVDRRPQHF. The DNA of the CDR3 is TGTGCCAGCAGTGTCGACAGGAGGCCCCAGCATTTT.

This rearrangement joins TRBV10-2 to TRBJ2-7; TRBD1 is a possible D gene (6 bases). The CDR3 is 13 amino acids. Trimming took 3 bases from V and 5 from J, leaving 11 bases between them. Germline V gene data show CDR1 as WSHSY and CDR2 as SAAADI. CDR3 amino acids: CASSEGGFDEQYF. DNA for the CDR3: TGCGCCAGCAGTGAAGGGGGTTTCGACGAGCAGTACTTC.

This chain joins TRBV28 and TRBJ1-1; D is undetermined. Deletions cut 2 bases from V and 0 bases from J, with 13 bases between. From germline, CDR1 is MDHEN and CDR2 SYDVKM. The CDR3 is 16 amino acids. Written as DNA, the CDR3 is TGTGCCAGCAGTTTAAAGCAGATCCATATGAACACTGAAGCTTTCTTT. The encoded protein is CASSLKQIHMNTEAFF.

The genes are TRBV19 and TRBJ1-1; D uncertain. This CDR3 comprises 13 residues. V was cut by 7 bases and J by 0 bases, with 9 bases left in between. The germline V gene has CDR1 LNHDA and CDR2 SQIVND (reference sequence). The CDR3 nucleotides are TGTGCCAGTACCCGGCAGGTGAACACTGAAGCTTTCTTT. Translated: CASTRQVNTEAFF.

Here the CDR3 DNA reads TGTGCCAGCAGCTCGCCGGGACAGGGGTACAATGAGCAGTTCTTC. Translation gives CASSSPGQGYNEQFF. The V and J genes are TRBV7-9 and TRBJ2-1; 10 positions agree with TRBD1. With V trimmed by 4 bases and J by 4 bases, 4 bases remained unmatched. Germline CDR1 reads SEHNR; CDR2 reads FQNEAQ (reference sequence). This CDR3 contains 15 residues.

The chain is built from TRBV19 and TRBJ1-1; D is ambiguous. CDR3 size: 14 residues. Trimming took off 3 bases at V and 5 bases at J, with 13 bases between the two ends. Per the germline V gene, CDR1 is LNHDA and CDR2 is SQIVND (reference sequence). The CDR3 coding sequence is TGTGCCAGTAGTATCGATAGGGAAGGGACTGAAGCTTTCTTT. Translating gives CASSIDREGTEAFF. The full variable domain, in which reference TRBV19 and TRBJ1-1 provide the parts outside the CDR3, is DGGITQSPKYLFRKEGQNVTLSCEQNLNHDAMYWYRQDPGQGLRLIYYSQIVNDFQKGDIAEGYSVSREKKESFPLTVTSAQKNPTAFYLCASSIDREGTEAFFGQGTRLTVV.